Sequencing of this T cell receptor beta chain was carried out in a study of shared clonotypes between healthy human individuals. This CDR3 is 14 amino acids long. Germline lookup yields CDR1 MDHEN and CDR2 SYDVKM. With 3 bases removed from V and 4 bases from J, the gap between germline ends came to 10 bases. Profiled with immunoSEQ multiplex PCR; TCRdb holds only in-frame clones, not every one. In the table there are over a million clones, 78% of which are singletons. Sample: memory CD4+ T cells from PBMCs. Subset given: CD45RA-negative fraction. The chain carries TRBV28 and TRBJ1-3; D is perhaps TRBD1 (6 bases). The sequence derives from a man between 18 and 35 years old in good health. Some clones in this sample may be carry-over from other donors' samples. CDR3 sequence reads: CASSLGGQGNTIYF. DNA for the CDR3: TGTGCCAGCAGTTTGGGGGGGCAAGGAAACACCATATATTTT. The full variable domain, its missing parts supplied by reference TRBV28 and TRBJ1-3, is DVKVTQSSRYLVKRTGEKVFLECVQDMDHENMFWYRQDPGLGLRLIYFSYDVKMKEKGDIPEGYSVSREKKERFSLILESASTNQTSMYLCASSLGGQGNTIYFGEGSWLTVV.